The sequence of this T cell receptor beta chain was determined in a study of regulatory T cells in long-lasting Graves disease. The study's findings and limits: Persistent disease was characterized by preferential usage of TRBV28, TRBJ1-2 and TRBJ2-5.

Arm-PCR of CDR3 regions and iRepertoire HTBI primers were used to build TCR beta libraries. TCRdb itself ran the multiplex PCR reads through MiXCR, one entry per CDR3 protein. The sample carries some 500,000 distinct CDR3 sequences, about 13% recorded once. Described time point: newly diagnosed GD, antithyroid drugs for less than 3 months. Extracted PBMC RNA gave rise to the TCR library. This clonotype turned up a few times. The antigen remains unidentified. The trim removed 0 bases at V and 2 bases at J, leaving 10 bases unmatched. Germline-derived CDR1 and CDR2 are DFQATT and SNEGSKA (reference sequence). The CDR3 covers 17 residues. The same sample was also studied in work on T cells in Graves' hyperthyroidism and ophthalmopathy. From that study: Graves' hyperthyroidism qualified as stable when ophthalmopathy did not progress within 18 months. First-round RT-PCR of the TCR CDR3 relied on the HTBI primer set.

The sequences come from peripheral blood mononuclear cells (PBMCs), collected at new diagnosis, from a patient treated with antithyroid drugs. The receptor was isolated from a man between 25 and 39 years old with Graves disease. The chain carries TRBV20-1 and TRBJ2-7; 10 positions agree with TRBD2. CDR3 in DNA: TGCAGTGCTAGAGATCCCACTAGCGGGACGAAGACCTACGAGCAGTACTTC. This translates into CSARDPTSGTKTYEQYF.